Presented here are 2 T cell receptor beta chains from one specimen sequenced in a study of T-cell memory formation after mild COVID-19. Each CDR3 protein gets one entry after TCRdb re-called the 5' RACE reads with MiXCR. The sample holds 65,000 to 90,000 distinct CDR3 sequences, roughly 13% seen once. Sequencing was done on a sample of PBMCs or a T cell subset sorted from them (not recorded which). The origin of the receptors is a man aged 18 to 29 who had mild COVID-19 (a few samples of this study predate the infection). Cell type and time point are not known.

The sample holds a few counts of this clonotype. The V gene is TRBV7-9, the J gene TRBJ2-1; possibly TRBD1 or TRBD2 for D (6 bases each). Trimming took 5 bases from V and 3 from J, leaving 20 bases between them. Germline values: CDR1 SEHNR, CDR2 FQNEAQ (reference sequence). The CDR3 contains 17 residues. CDR3 nucleotide sequence: TGTGCCAGCAGCCCTTTGGGTTTCGGGGGCAACTACAATGAGCAGTTCTTC. It encodes CASSPLGFGGNYNEQFF.

Turning to this clonotype: A read error may produce the germline difference seen at one junction end. The genes are TRBV7-2 and TRBJ2-3; D is unresolved. This CDR3 region has 12 residues. CDR1 and CDR2 from the germline V gene are SGHTA and FQGNSA. The CDR3 protein is CASSPDVRNPAF. The DNA for the CDR3 is TGTGCCAGCAGTCCAGACGTAAGAAACCCCGCGTTT.